Listed here are 25 T cell receptor beta chains from one sample, sequenced in a study of tumor-infiltrating lymphocytes in primary liver carcinoma. Between roughly 20 and 30 mg of unsorted bulk tissue served as the source from which RNA and DNA were co-extracted. The investigators made TCR beta cDNA from around 530 ng total RNA, using a constant-region primer. Investigators got TCR beta libraries out of three nested multiplex PCR rounds, done with slightly modified ARM-PCR. Amplification in the first two PCR rounds was performed using TRBV1-TRBV30 forward primers and a C-beta reverse primer for 10 cycles each. TCRdb fed the multiplex PCR reads into MiXCR, producing one record per CDR3 protein. The top ten hold about 20% of the sample, which has 90,000 to 140,000 distinct CDR3 sequences, roughly four fifths seen once. The specimen sequenced was liver tumor tissue from sampling region 3. Subset specified: tumor region T3, left-lateral pole. These receptors came from a man aged 35 to 55 with primary liver carcinoma and hepatitis B virus infection.

In the case of this clonotype: A read error is likely, as this CDR3 ends without the conserved phenylalanine or tryptophan. V gene TRBV29-1 combines with J gene TRBJ2-5, with 8 bases that match TRBD1. Losses at the gene ends were 7 bases for V and 4 bases for J; bases not matched to a gene: 8. Germline CDR1 SQVTM, CDR2 ANQGSEA. The CDR3 has 13 residues. The CDR3 DNA reads as TGCAGCGCCCCACTAGGACAGGGAGAGACCCAGTACATA. This translates into CSAPLGQGETQYI.

This chain links TRBV29-1 with TRBJ2-2, with a tentative D call TRBD2 (6 bases). Germline V gene sequence: CDR1 SQVTM, CDR2 ANQGSEA. The CDR3 is 15 amino acids. The DNA of the CDR3 is TGCAACATTGCGGGGAGTGTAGGGCGAACCGGGGAGCTGTTTTTT. Translating it yields CNIAGSVGRTGELFF.

As concerns this clonotype: No conserved phenylalanine or tryptophan ends this CDR3, so it is likely a read error. This chain joins TRBV29-1 and TRBJ2-3; TRBD2 matches at 9 bases. The CDR3 sequence is 14 residues long. Germline lookup yields CDR1 SQVTM and CDR2 ANQGSEA. V dropped 3 bases and J dropped 4; count of bases not matched to a gene: 5. This CDR3 reads CSVEGSGSADTQYL. CDR3 coding DNA: TGCAGCGTTGAGGGTAGCGGGAGTGCAGATACGCAGTATTTA.

The sample holds a few counts of this clonotype. Sequence at one end of the junction differs from germline and may be a read error. The chain carries TRBV6-6 and TRBJ2-1, with D uncertain. This CDR3 contains 12 residues. The germline V gene has CDR1 MNHNY and CDR2 SVGAGI (reference sequence). CDR3 sequence reads: CANSPLRGEQFF. CDR3 in DNA: TGTGCCAACAGTCCCCTCAGAGGCGAGCAGTTCTTC.

With respect to this clonotype: At one end, the junction sequence differs from germline, possibly due to a read error. V gene TRBV28 combines with J gene TRBJ2-1, with unresolved D. The CDR3 has 12 amino acids. Germline CDR1 is MDHEN and CDR2 is SYDVKM. Written as DNA, the CDR3 is TGTGCCAACAGTTTTGAGCTGAATGATCAGTTCTTC. It specifies CANSFELNDQFF.

Concerning this clonotype itself: The junction does not match germline at one end; this may be a read error. This chain connects TRBV11-1 to TRBJ2-3; D is tentatively TRBD1 or TRBD2 (5 bases each). The CDR3 is made up of 19 amino acids. Germline CDR1 is SGHAT and CDR2 is FQDESV (reference sequence). The CDR3 DNA sequence: TGTACCAGCAGCTTTGGGGGAAACTCTGTTGGAGCCCACACAGATACGCAGTATTTT. Residues: CTSSFGGNSVGAHTDTQYF.

Comments on this clonotype: A read error is likely, as this CDR3 ends without the conserved phenylalanine or tryptophan. The chain uses TRBV5-4 and TRBJ1-1, with a tentative D call TRBD1 (6 bases). In germline, CDR1 is SGHNT, CDR2 YYREEE (reference sequence). This CDR3 contains 16 residues. CDR3 sequence (DNA): TGTGCCAGCAGCTTAGGGGGGGCTAGATGGAACATTGAAGCTTTCTCT. Its protein is CASSLGGARWNIEAFS.

This clonotype was counted between two and nine times. The J gene is TRBJ2-7, the V gene TRBV29-1; unclear D gene. Germline CDR1 reads SQVTM; CDR2 reads ANQGSEA. CDR3 length: 12 amino acids. V was cut by 5 bases and J by 2 bases, with 10 bases left in between. CDR3 sequence: CSVKSAPYEQYF. In DNA, the CDR3 is TGCAGCGTTAAATCTGCCCCCTACGAGCAGTACTTC.

This chain uses TRBV29-1 with TRBJ1-1, with a possible D match to TRBD1 (5 bases). This CDR3 region has 15 residues. Germline lookup yields CDR1 SQVTM and CDR2 ANQGSEA. V lost 5 bases, J lost 0 bases, and 16 bases lay in between. The CDR3 bases are TGCAGCGTTACATGGGGCTGGAGGATGAACACTGAAGCTTTCTTT. This gives the protein CSVTWGWRMNTEAFF.

A word on this clonotype: An end of the junction does not agree with germline; a read error may underlie this. This sequence joins TRBV2 and TRBJ2-5; 10 nucleotides align to TRBD2. CDR3 length: 12 amino acids. Looked up from germline, CDR1 is SNHLY and CDR2 is FYNNEI. The CDR3 sequence is CASSEAGSGRAF. CDR3 in DNA: TGTGCCAGCAGTGAAGCGGGCAGCGGGAGGGCTTTC. Full variable domain (remainder filled in from reference TRBV2 and TRBJ2-5): EPEVTQTPSHQVTQMGQEVILRCVPISNHLYFYWYRQILGQKVEFLVSFYNNEISEKSEIFDDQFSVERPDGSNFTLKIRSTKLEDSAMYFCASSEAGSGRAFGPGTRLLVL.

The chain uses TRBV15 and TRBJ2-1, with D uncertain. The CDR3 runs to 16 residues. Germline CDR1 reads LNHNV; CDR2 reads YYDKDF (reference sequence). V was trimmed by 4 bases and J by 7 bases, leaving 20 bases between them. CDR3: CATSKERDQTWNEQFF. The CDR3 bases are TGTGCCACCAGCAAAGAACGAGACCAAACCTGGAATGAGCAGTTCTTC. The variable domain in full, completed from reference TRBV15 and TRBJ2-1, reads DAMVIQNPRYQVTQFGKPVTLSCSQTLNHNVMYWYQQKSSQAPKLLFHYYDKDFNNEADTPDNFQSRRPNTSFCFLDIRSPGLGDTAMYLCATSKERDQTWNEQFFGPGTRLTVL.

This rearrangement joins TRBV20-1 to TRBJ2-1; no clear D. CDR1 DFQATT and CDR2 SNEGSKA come from the germline V gene (reference sequence). The CDR3 length is 12 residues. V dropped 0 bases and J dropped 5 bases, with 5 bases sitting between them. CDR3 in amino acids: CSARDKNNEQFF. The CDR3 coding sequence is TGCAGTGCTAGAGATAAGAACAATGAGCAGTTCTTC.

A remark on this clonotype: One end of the junction varies from germline; a read error may be responsible. The V and J genes are TRBV6-2 or TRBV6-3 and TRBJ2-1; the match to TRBD2 covers 9 bases. This CDR3 region has 13 residues. Germline V CDR1 and CDR2: MNHEY, SVGEGT. The CDR3 is CARRPGLAVRQFF. The CDR3 bases are TGTGCCCGCAGACCGGGACTAGCCGTGAGGCAGTTCTTC.

To note about this clonotype: The CDR3 ends on some other residue instead of the conserved phenylalanine or tryptophan, so this is likely a read error. The chain links TRBV11-2 to TRBJ2-7; the D gene is possibly TRBD2 (6 bases). Per the germline V gene, CDR1 is SGHAT and CDR2 is FQNNGV. This CDR3 has 12 residues. CDR3 DNA: TGTGTCAGCAGTCCCGGGGGTTACGAGCAGTACTTA. Amino acid sequence: CVSSPGGYEQYL.

About this clonotype itself: A much larger clone differs from this one at a single base, so this may be a read error. The genes are TRBV27 and TRBJ1-2, with a possible D match to TRBD1 (5 bases). The CDR3 sequence is 14 residues long. Germline lookup yields CDR1 MNHEY and CDR2 SMNVEV (reference sequence). The V end was cut by 4 bases, the J end by 1 base, with 10 bases between. In DNA form, the CDR3 reads TGTGCCAGCAGTTCCGGGACGGTTAACTATGGCTACACCTTC. Its translation: CASSSGTVNYGYTF.

About this clonotype: The junction does not match germline at one end; this may be a read error. The chain joins TRBV7-9 to TRBJ2-4; TRBD2 agrees at 7 bases. Per the germline V gene, CDR1 is SEHNR and CDR2 is FQNEAQ (reference sequence). The CDR3 has 17 amino acids. CDR3 loop: CARSFPRTSGIKNIQYF. CDR3 DNA sequence: TGTGCCAGGAGCTTTCCCCGGACTAGTGGGATCAAAAACATTCAGTACTTC.

This clonotype was seen just once. Just one base apart from a much larger clone, this may be a read error. The rearrangement links TRBV28 to TRBJ2-7; TRBD2 agrees at 10 bases. J was trimmed by 5 bases and V by 5 bases; bases with no gene match: 9. The germline gives CDR1 MDHEN, CDR2 SYDVKM. This CDR3 is built from 15 residues. The CDR3 region is CASSKAGGPMNEQYF. In DNA, the CDR3 is TGTGCCAGCAGTAAAGCGGGAGGGCCCATGAACGAGCAGTACTTC.

The chain carries TRBV6-6 and TRBJ2-5; D remains ambiguous. The CDR3 runs to 14 residues. The germline V and J ends were trimmed by 5 bases and 2 bases, with 12 bases remaining between them. Germline V gives CDR1 MNHNY, CDR2 SVGAGI (reference sequence). DNA for the CDR3: TGTGCCAGCAGTCATGGATGGTTACAAGAGACCCAGTACTTC. Translation: CASSHGWLQETQYF.

Of note for this clonotype: The junction and the germline gene differ at one end; a read error may be behind it. The rearrangement uses TRBV5-6 and TRBJ2-7; tentatively, D is TRBD2 (5 bases). CDR3 length equals 16 residues. Germline CDR1 and CDR2: SGHDT and YYEEEE. CDR3 nucleotides: TGTGCCAGCAGCTTGTCGGGGTTAGCTAGCACCTACGAGCAGTATTTC. Translated: CASSLSGLASTYEQYF.

As for this clonotype: One base away lies a much larger clone, so this may be a sequencing read error. As the CDR3 is not closed by the conserved phenylalanine or tryptophan, this likely results from a read error. V usage is TRBV29-1 and J usage is TRBJ2-7; 9 positions agree with TRBD1. After removal of 5 bases from V and 8 bases from J, the junction contained 10 bases not matched to a gene. The CDR3 runs 13 residues. The germline V gene encodes CDR1 SQVTM and CDR2 ANQGSEA. In DNA, the CDR3 is TGCAGCGTTCATCGACAGGGGGGGTACAAGCAGTACATC. The encoded protein is CSVHRQGGYKQYI.

A note on this clonotype: The missing conserved phenylalanine or tryptophan at the end of this CDR3 makes a read error likely. The chain's CDR3 is CASFSGKQFL. The DNA for the CDR3 is TGTGCGAGCTTTAGCGGGAAACAGTTCCTC. The V call is TRBV12-3 or TRBV12-4, the J call TRBJ2-1; 8 positions agree with TRBD2. The length of the CDR3 is 10 residues.

A note on this clonotype: Germline and junction disagree at one end, which may indicate a read error. V is TRBV11-1 and J is TRBJ2-3; D might be TRBD1 or TRBD2, each matching 5 bases. CDR1 and CDR2 (germline): SGHAT, FQDESV (reference sequence). The CDR3 has 19 residues. The CDR3 region is CASSSGGSSDGTRTDTQYF. In DNA form, the CDR3 reads TGTGCCAGCAGCTCTGGGGGAAGCTCTGATGGAACCCGCACAGATACGCAATATTTT.

This clonotype has only one observation. Relative to the germline gene, one junction end is altered; a read error may explain this. This chain connects TRBV11-2 to TRBJ2-1, with D perhaps TRBD2 (6 bases). Per germline, CDR1 SGHAT and CDR2 FQNNGV. CDR3 length: 15 amino acids. CDR3 sequence: CANSPGTSSYNEQSF. For the CDR3, the DNA is TGTGCCAACAGCCCAGGGACTTCTTCCTACAATGAGCAGTCCTTC.

The count of this clonotype is one. The chain links TRBV29-1 to TRBJ2-4; D unresolved. Trimming stripped 2 bases from V and 4 bases from J, with 12 bases between. Germline loops: CDR1 SQVTM, CDR2 ANQGSEA. The CDR3 consists of 14 residues. The CDR3 loop reads CSVEPGHVKNIQYF. The CDR3 nucleotides read TGCAGCGTTGAACCGGGTCATGTTAAAAACATTCAGTACTTC.

This clonotype was detected once. The chain carries TRBV10-1 and TRBJ2-3; a possible D gene is TRBD1 (5 bases). The CDR3 extends over 13 amino acids. Trimming removed 4 bases from V and 15 bases from J, with 20 bases in between. CDR1 is WNHNN, CDR2 SYGVQD, per germline (reference sequence). DNA for the CDR3: TGCGCCAGCAGTGTTCAGGGCGCAGATACTCACTATTTT. Its translation is CASSVQGADTHYF.